This T cell receptor (beta chain) was sequenced in a study of blood T cells in healthy people across ages. The CDR3 runs 16 residues. Germline CDR1 reads DFQATT; CDR2 reads SNEGSKA (reference sequence). The trim removed 3 bases at V and 4 bases at J, leaving 11 bases unmatched. A second about 6 to 11 cycle PCR used barcoded and J-beta primers. Each CDR3 protein is one row after TCRdb ran MiXCR on the 5' RACE reads. The sample contains about a million distinct CDR3 sequences, just over 50% of which appear only once. Extracted total RNA amounted to at least 5.5 micrograms for each sample. Sequencing was done on a sample of blood. This chain links TRBV20-1 with TRBJ2-3; 9 bases line up with TRBD1. The clonotype was recovered from a woman aged 55-69 years in good health. The CDR3 bases are TGCAGTGCTAGGCACGCTCCCGGGACAGGGCCAGATACGCAGTATTTT. This encodes CSARHAPGTGPDTQYF.